Included here is one T cell receptor beta chain sequence, with context. Its target is not known. The data are from a study of vaccination and CD4 T cells after COVID-19. Per germline, CDR1 MGHRA and CDR2 YSYEKL. The CDR3 is made up of 17 amino acids. V was pared by 4 bases and J by 2 bases, with 17 bases between. The Oncomine TCR Beta short-read assay was applied to DNA of cultured CD4+ T cells. TCRdb reanalysed the PCR reads using MiXCR and keeps one entry per CDR3 protein. The sample contains some 18,000 distinct CDR3 sequences, approximately 48% of which appear only once. The treatment: roughly nine-day PBMC culture with coronavirus spike peptide pools or control peptides (ViraFEST assay).

This receptor was identified in a human donor who had recovered from COVID-19. The sequencing used CD4+ T cells from blood, cultured in vitro, collected after SARS-CoV-2 vaccination. The J gene is TRBJ2-2, the V gene TRBV4-1; tentatively, D is TRBD2 (6 bases). The CDR3 loop is CASSLEGQGGNTGELFF. The CDR3 bases are TGCGCCAGCAGCCTGGAGGGGCAGGGCGGCAACACCGGGGAGCTGTTTTTT.